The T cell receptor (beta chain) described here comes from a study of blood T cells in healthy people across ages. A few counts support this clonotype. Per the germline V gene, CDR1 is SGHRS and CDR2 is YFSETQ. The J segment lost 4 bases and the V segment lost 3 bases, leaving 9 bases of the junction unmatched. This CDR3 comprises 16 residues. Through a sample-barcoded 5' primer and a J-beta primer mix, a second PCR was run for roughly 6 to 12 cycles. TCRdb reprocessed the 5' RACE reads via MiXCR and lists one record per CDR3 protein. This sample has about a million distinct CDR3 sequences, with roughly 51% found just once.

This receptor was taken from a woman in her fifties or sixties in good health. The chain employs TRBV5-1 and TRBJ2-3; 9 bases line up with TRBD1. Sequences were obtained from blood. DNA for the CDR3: TGCGCCAGCAGCTCTCACCGGGACAGGGTCTCAGATACGCAGTATTTT. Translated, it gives CASSSHRDRVSDTQYF.